The 7 T cell receptor beta chains presented below share a single source sample, sequenced in a study of identical twins (dated by TCRdb to about 2016). Library generation was performed with 5' RACE. Instrument on record: Illumina HiSeq 2000. TCRdb cleaned the public reads at Q25 with fastp, built clones with MiXCR and kept in-frame beta chains. For every CDR3 protein sequence, its rows merge into one entry that carries the most common genes and DNA. This sample has about 660,000 distinct CDR3 sequences in its table, and around 8.3% of those were observed once. 0.98% of the sample comes from the top ten. These same data were also listed under a study on yellow fever vaccine responses in identical twins.

Sequenced sample: PBMCs. The receptors were sampled from a young woman in good health.

This clonotype was detected a few times. The CDR3 is CATSDSGDSYNEQFF. DNA for the CDR3: TGTGCCACCAGTGATTCGGGTGACTCCTACAATGAGCAGTTCTTC. The rearrangement joins TRBV24-1 to TRBJ2-1, with unresolved D. The CDR3 length is 15 residues. Trimming removed 2 bases at V and 0 bases at J, with 7 bases between. The germline gives CDR1 KGHDR, CDR2 SFDVKD.

The rearrangement links TRBV29-1 to TRBJ2-7; D may be TRBD1 (6 bases). The CDR3 totals 13 residues. Looked up from germline, CDR1 is SQVTM and CDR2 is ANQGSEA. V lost 2 bases, J lost 3 bases, and 11 bases lay in between. CDR3: CSVEKLQGYEQYF. CDR3 DNA sequence: TGCAGCGTTGAAAAGTTACAGGGCTACGAGCAGTACTTC.

The sample holds many counts of this clonotype. The chain uses TRBV6-2 or TRBV6-3 and TRBJ2-5; D gene uncertain. CDR1 MNHEY and CDR2 SVGEGT come from the germline V gene. This CDR3 is 12 amino acids long. Trimming removed 3 bases from V and 4 bases from J, with 6 bases in between. The CDR3 coding sequence is TGTGCCAGCAGTTATTTATCAGAGACCCAGTACTTC. Its translation is CASSYLSETQYF.

This chain joins TRBV7-9 and TRBJ2-3, with D unclear. The germline CDR1 and CDR2 sequences are SEHNR and FQNEAQ (reference sequence). The V end was cut by 6 bases, the J end by 0 bases, with 13 bases between. The CDR3 sequence is 15 residues long. As DNA, the CDR3 is TGTGCCAGCAGGGGTCTCACCCCCAGCACAGATACGCAGTATTTT. This translates into CASRGLTPSTDTQYF.

The V and J genes are TRBV12-3 or TRBV12-4 and TRBJ2-1; TRBD2 matches at 12 bases. The ends lost 5 bases at V and 9 bases at J; junction bases unmatched: 5. This CDR3 is 14 amino acids long. As DNA, the CDR3 is TGTGCCAGCAGTCCTAGCGGGGGGGCCCGTGAGCAGTTCTTC. Its protein is CASSPSGGAREQFF.

This clonotype turned up a few times. The V call is TRBV6-2 or TRBV6-3, the J call TRBJ2-7, with 11 bases fitting TRBD2. V lost 5 bases to trimming and J lost 3 bases; unmatched junction nucleotides: 6. Germline values: CDR1 MNHEY, CDR2 SVGEGT. The CDR3 contains 15 residues. CDR3 sequence: CASSQSSGRNYEQYF. CDR3 DNA: TGTGCCAGCAGTCAATCTAGCGGGAGGAACTACGAGCAGTACTTC.

J is TRBJ2-1 and V is TRBV20-1, with D perhaps given as TRBD1 or TRBD2 (5 bases each). Deletions cut 4 bases from V and 10 bases from J, with 14 bases between. CDR1 and CDR2 from the germline V gene are DFQATT and SNEGSKA (reference sequence). This CDR3 spans 12 amino acids. CDR3 coding DNA: TGCAGTGCTATGGGACGAAAAAACGAGCAGTTCTTC. It translates to CSAMGRKNEQFF.